Listed here are 5 T cell receptor beta chains from one sample, sequenced in a study of patients and donors after allogeneic stem cell transplantation. MiXCR, applied by TCRdb to the RT-PCR reads, yields one record per CDR3 protein. The sample consists of over 200,000 distinct CDR3 sequences, 38% of them appearing once. The material sequenced was blood, either unsorted or a sorted T cell fraction (not recorded which). All receptors derive from a human donor who was either an allogeneic HSCT recipient or a stem cell or donor lymphocyte infusion donor (not recorded which). It is not recorded whose cells these are; they may come from a transplant donor.

This clonotype occurred a few times. The J gene is TRBJ1-5, the V gene TRBV20-1, with D possibly TRBD1 on 5 matching bases. Germline CDR1 reads DFQATT; CDR2 reads SNEGSKA (reference sequence). This CDR3 spans 12 amino acids. Trimming stripped 6 bases from V and 7 bases from J, with 13 bases between. CDR3: CSASHPGQPQHF. The DNA for the CDR3 is TGCAGTGCCAGTCATCCAGGGCAGCCCCAGCATTTT.

The chain couples TRBV20-1 to TRBJ1-1; D not certain. This CDR3 region has 16 residues. The V gene lost 6 bases and the J gene lost 0 bases, with 20 bases spanning the gap. Germline-derived CDR1 and CDR2 are DFQATT and SNEGSKA (reference sequence). The CDR3 loop reads CSALDLGLAMNTEAFF. Here the CDR3 DNA reads TGCAGTGCCCTAGACCTTGGCTTGGCCATGAACACTGAAGCTTTCTTT.

This chain connects TRBV20-1 to TRBJ1-1, with 7 bases fitting TRBD1. The CDR3 loop spans 13 amino acids. Per germline, CDR1 DFQATT and CDR2 SNEGSKA (reference sequence). V shed 2 bases, J shed 4 bases, and the junction held 4 bases outside the gene matches. The CDR3 loop is CSARKGARTEAFF. CDR3 in DNA: TGCAGTGCTAGAAAGGGGGCGCGCACTGAAGCTTTCTTT.

The chain carries TRBV10-3 and TRBJ1-6, with no clear D. V was cut by 7 bases and J by 0 bases, with 10 bases left in between. The CDR3 covers 15 residues. Germline values: CDR1 ENHRY, CDR2 SYGVKD. CDR3 loop: CAIKGRSSYNSPLHF. Here the CDR3 DNA reads TGTGCCATCAAAGGCCGAAGCTCCTATAATTCACCCCTCCACTTT.

This sequence joins TRBV2 and TRBJ1-6; D might be TRBD1 (6 bases). Germline V CDR1 and CDR2: SNHLY, FYNNEI. The CDR3 spans 14 residues. V was pared by 8 bases and J by 10 bases, with 18 bases between. CDR3 residues: CASWRGGGRSPLHF. In nucleotides, the CDR3 is TGTGCCAGCTGGAGGGGGGGAGGGCGATCACCCCTCCACTTT.